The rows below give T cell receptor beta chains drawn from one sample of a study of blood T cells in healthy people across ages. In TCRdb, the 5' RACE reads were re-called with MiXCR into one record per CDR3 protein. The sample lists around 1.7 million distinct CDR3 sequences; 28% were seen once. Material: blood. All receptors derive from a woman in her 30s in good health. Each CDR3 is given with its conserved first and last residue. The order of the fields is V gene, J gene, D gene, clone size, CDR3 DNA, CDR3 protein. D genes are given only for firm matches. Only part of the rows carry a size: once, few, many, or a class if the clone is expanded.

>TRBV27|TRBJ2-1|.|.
TGTACCAGCAGTTTCCAAGGAGGGCTCAATGAGCAGTTCTTC
CTSSFQGGLNEQFF
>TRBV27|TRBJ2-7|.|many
TGTGCCAGCAGTTTATCTTGGAGCTACGAGCAGTACTTC
CASSLSWSYEQYF
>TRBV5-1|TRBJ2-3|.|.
TGCGCCAGCAGCGGAGAACTAGCAAATACGCAGTATTTT
CASSGELANTQYF
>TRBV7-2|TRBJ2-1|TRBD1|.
TGTGCCAGTAGCTTAGGGTGGACAGGGGTCTATGAGCAGTTCTTC
CASSLGWTGVYEQFF
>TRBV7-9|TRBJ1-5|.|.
TGTGCCAGCAGCTTGACAGAGGTTCAGCCCCAGCATTTT
CASSLTEVQPQHF
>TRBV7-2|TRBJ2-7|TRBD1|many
TGTGCCAGCAGCTTAGAACAGGGGGACTACGAGCAGTACTTC
CASSLEQGDYEQYF
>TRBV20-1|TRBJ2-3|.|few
TGCAGTGCGATATATTTGGGAGGAAGCGATACGCAGTATTTT
CSAIYLGGSDTQYF
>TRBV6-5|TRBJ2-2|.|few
TGTGCCAGCAGACTAGTGGTGAACACCGGGGAGCTGTTTTTT
CASRLVVNTGELFF
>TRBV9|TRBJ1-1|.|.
TGTGCCAGCAGCGTAGAGAGGGGAACTGAAGCTTTCTTT
CASSVERGTEAFF
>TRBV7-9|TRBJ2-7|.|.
TGTGCCAGCAGAGGAGGCGGATACTACGAGCAGTACTTC
CASRGGGYYEQYF
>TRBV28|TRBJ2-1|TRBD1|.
TGTGCCAGCAGCCCCTCGGGACAGGGGATTCTCTACAATGAGCAGTTCTTC
CASSPSGQGILYNEQFF
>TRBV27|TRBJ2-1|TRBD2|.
TGTGCCAGCAGTTTGGGCAGGGAGGGCAATGAGCAGTTCTTC
CASSLGREGNEQFF
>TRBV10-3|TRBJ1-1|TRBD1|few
TGTGCCATCAGTGCGATGGGACAGTCCGGGGCTTTCTTT
CAISAMGQSGAFF
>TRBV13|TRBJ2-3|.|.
TGTGCCAGCAGCTTAGGTCGCAGTTCAGATACGCAGTATTTT
CASSLGRSSDTQYF
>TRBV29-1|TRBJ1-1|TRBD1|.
TGCAGCGGTGGCCCCGGGACAGGGGGTAGCACTGAAGCTTTCTTT
CSGGPGTGGSTEAFF
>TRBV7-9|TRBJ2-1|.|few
TGTGCCACCCCCGACACGGCATCCTACAATGAGCAGTTCTTC
CATPDTASYNEQFF
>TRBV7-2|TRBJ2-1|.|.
TGTGCCAGCAGCGTAGGTTATCGGGGACAATACAATGAGCAGTTCTTC
CASSVGYRGQYNEQFF
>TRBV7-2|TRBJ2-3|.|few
TGTGCCAGCAGCGGCCGCAGGAGCTCGGCAGATACGCAGTATTTT
CASSGRRSSADTQYF
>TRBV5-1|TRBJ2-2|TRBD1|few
TGCGCCAGCAACTCTGGGGGACAGGCGAACACCGGGGAGCTGTTTTTT
CASNSGGQANTGELFF
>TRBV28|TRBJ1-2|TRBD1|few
TGTGCCAGCAGTTTATTGCAGGCACAGGGGGGAGGCTACACCTTC
CASSLLQAQGGGYTF
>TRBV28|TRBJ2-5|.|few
TGTGCCAGCACCCCCCCGGCGGAACATCAAGAGACCCAGTACTTC
CASTPPAEHQETQYF
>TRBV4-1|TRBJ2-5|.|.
TGCGCCAGCAGCCAACAATTGCGGCAAGAGACCCAGTACTTC
CASSQQLRQETQYF
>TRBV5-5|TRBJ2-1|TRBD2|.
TGTGCCAGCAGCGTGGGGACTAGCGGGATATTTGAGCACTTCTTC
CASSVGTSGIFEHFF
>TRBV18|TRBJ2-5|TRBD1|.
TGTGCCAGCTCACCCCTCCCCGGGACAGGAGCTCAAGAGACCCAGTACTTC
CASSPLPGTGAQETQYF
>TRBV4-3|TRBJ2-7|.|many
TGCGCCAGCAGCCAAGAGCACGGTTCCTACGAGCAGTACTTC
CASSQEHGSYEQYF
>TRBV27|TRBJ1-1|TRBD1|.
TGTGCCACCCTTAGACAGGGGGAGACTGAAGCTTTCTTT
CATLRQGETEAFF
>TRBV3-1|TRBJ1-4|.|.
TGTGCCAGCAGTCTTGTAACGGAAAAACTGTTTTTT
CASSLVTEKLFF
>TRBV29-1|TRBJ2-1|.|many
TGCAGCGTTGTCACTAGATGGAAGGTGAATGAGCAGTTCTTC
CSVVTRWKVNEQFF
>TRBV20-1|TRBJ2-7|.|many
TGCAGTGCCTCAAACACCTACGAGCAGTACTTC
CSASNTYEQYF
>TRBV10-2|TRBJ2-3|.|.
TGCGCCAGCAGTGAGTCGTCGAGGGGTAGCACAGATACGCAGTATTTT
CASSESSRGSTDTQYF
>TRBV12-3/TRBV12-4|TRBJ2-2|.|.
TGTGCCAGCAGTTTTCAGGGCCGACTGAACACCGGGGAGCTGTTTTTT
CASSFQGRLNTGELFF
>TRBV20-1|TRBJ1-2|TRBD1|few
TGCAGTGCTAGAACCGACAGGGGGCGCAAGGGCTACACCTTC
CSARTDRGRKGYTF
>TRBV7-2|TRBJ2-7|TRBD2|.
TGTGCCAGCAGCATGGGGACTAGCGGGAGGGCGGGGGAGCAGTACTTC
CASSMGTSGRAGEQYF
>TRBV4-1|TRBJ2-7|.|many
TGCGCCAGCAGCCAAGAAAAAGCCACGCATTACTACGAGCAGTACTTC
CASSQEKATHYYEQYF
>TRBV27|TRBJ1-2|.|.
TGTGCCAGCAGACCTGACAGCAAACCGCGTTATTATGGCCACACCTTC
CASRPDSKPRYYGHTF
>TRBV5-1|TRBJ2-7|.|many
TGCGCCAGCAGCTTGGGAACAGGACTTACCTACGAGCAGTACTTC
CASSLGTGLTYEQYF
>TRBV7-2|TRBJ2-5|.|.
TGTGCCAGCAGCTTATCCGACTTGGCAGGGACCCAGTACTTC
CASSLSDLAGTQYF
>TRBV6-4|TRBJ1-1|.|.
TGTGCCAGCAGGGCAGGGGCGGGCACTGAAGCTTTCTTT
CASRAGAGTEAFF
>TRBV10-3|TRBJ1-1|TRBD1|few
TGTGCCATCAGGGGACAGGGTTGGACTGAAGCTTTCTTT
CAIRGQGWTEAFF
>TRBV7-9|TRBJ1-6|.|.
TGTGCCAGCACGGCGATGGCAGGGGCTTCACCCCTCCACTTT
CASTAMAGASPLHF
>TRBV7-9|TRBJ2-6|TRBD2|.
TGTGCCAGCAGCTCACGGGGGGGACGTAGAGATGCTGGGGCCAACGTCCTGACTTTC
CASSSRGGRRDAGANVLTF
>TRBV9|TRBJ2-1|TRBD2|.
TGTGCCAGCTGCGTAGCGGGAGGCACCTACAATGAGCAGTTCTTC
CASCVAGGTYNEQFF
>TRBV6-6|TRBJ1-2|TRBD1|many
TGTGCCAGCAGACTGGGACAGGGAGGCGGCTACACCTTC
CASRLGQGGGYTF
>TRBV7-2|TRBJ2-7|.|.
TGTGCCAGCAGGGCAGACGGGGTGTCTGCCTACGAGCAGTACTTC
CASRADGVSAYEQYF
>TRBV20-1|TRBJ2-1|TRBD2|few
TGCAGTGCTCTAGCGGGAGTTAACGATGAGCAGTTCTTC
CSALAGVNDEQFF
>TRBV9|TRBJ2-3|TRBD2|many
TGTGCCAGCAGCGTAGCTCCGCGGGGGGGCAAAGATACGCAGTATTTT
CASSVAPRGGKDTQYF
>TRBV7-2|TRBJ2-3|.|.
TGTGCCAGCAGCTCGGGCGTGAACAGGGGCACAGATACGCAGTATTTT
CASSSGVNRGTDTQYF
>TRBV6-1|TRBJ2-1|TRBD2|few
TGTGCCAGCAGCCTGAGGAGCGGGGGGGCCGGATCCTACAATGAGCAGTTCTTC
CASSLRSGGAGSYNEQFF
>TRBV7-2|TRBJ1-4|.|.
TGTGCCAGCAGCTTAGACGGGAGCGGGGTAAAGGAAAAACTGTTTTTT
CASSLDGSGVKEKLFF
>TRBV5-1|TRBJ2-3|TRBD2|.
TGTGCCAGCAGCAAGCAAGCGGGAGGAACAGATACGCAGTATTTT
CASSKQAGGTDTQYF
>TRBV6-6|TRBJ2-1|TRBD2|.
TGTGCCAGCAGTCACTGGGCGGGGGAAGGCGATGAGCAGTTCTTC
CASSHWAGEGDEQFF
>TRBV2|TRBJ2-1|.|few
TGTGCCAGCAGCTTCCAGTCCCCTCGGGAGTTCTTC
CASSFQSPREFF